These T cell receptor beta chains were read from a single sample in a study of CD8+ T cells in alopecia areata. Generated by immunoSEQ multiplex PCR, the TCRdb table keeps only in-frame clones and is missing some. Of some 190,000 clones in the sample, about 51% were seen once. This material consisted of CD8+ T cells sorted from blood, taken at roughly week 52, from a patient treated with tofacitinib. The receptors were gathered from a human donor with alopecia areata. The CDR3 runs from the conserved cysteine through the conserved F or W. The D gene is left open where the match is weak. The size field is filled for only some rows; it gives once, few, many or a size class.

>TRBD2|TRBJ2-3|TRBV19|.
CASSRRGLAGTSTDTQYF
TGTGCCAGTAGTAGAAGGGGACTAGCGGGGACTAGCACAGATACGCAGTATTTT
>.|TRBJ1-5|TRBV4-1|.
CASSPTEGVSNQPQHF
TGCGCCAGCAGCCCCACTGAGGGGGTAAGCAATCAGCCCCAGCATTTT
>.|TRBJ2-1|TRBV2|few
CASIKGTAEQFF
TGTGCCAGCATCAAGGGGACGGCTGAGCAGTTCTTC
>.|TRBJ1-2|TRBV25-1|.
CASSAQGLGDGYTF
TGTGCCAGCAGTGCACAGGGACTAGGGGATGGCTACACCTTC
>.|TRBJ1-5|TRBV15|.
CATSGYRSYSNQPQHF
TGTGCCACCAGCGGGTACAGATCTTATAGCAATCAGCCCCAGCATTTT
>.|TRBJ1-5|TRBV9|.
CASSANQPQHF
TGTGCCAGCAGCGCGAATCAGCCCCAGCATTTT
>.|TRBJ2-4|TRBV11-2|.
CASSLVGENIQCF
TGTGCCAGCAGCCTGGTAGGGGAAAACATTCAGTGCTTC
>TRBD1|TRBJ2-5|TRBV6-5|.
CASSPGTGGAETQYF
TGTGCCAGCAGTCCCGGGACAGGGGGCGCAGAGACCCAGTACTTC
>TRBD1|TRBJ2-7|TRBV27|.
CASSLSRQGNEQYF
TGTGCCAGCAGTTTATCCAGACAGGGCAACGAGCAGTACTTC
>.|TRBJ2-5|TRBV20-1|.
CSAYSPETQYF
TGCAGTGCTTACTCTCCGGAGACCCAGTACTTC
>.|TRBJ2-3|TRBV27|.
CASSLLGGDTQYF
TGTGCCAGCAGTTTATTAGGCGGCGATACGCAGTATTTT
>TRBD2|TRBJ2-7|TRBV7-8|.
CASSLGRGGSYEQYF
TGTGCCAGCAGCTTAGGACGGGGGGGCAGCTACGAGCAGTACTTC
>.|TRBJ2-7|TRBV29-1|few
CSVDQGYEQYF
TGCAGCGTTGATCAGGGGTACGAGCAGTACTTC
>.|TRBJ1-1|TRBV4-2|few
CASRGVEAFF
TGTGCCAGCAGGGGCGTTGAAGCTTTCTTT
>.|TRBJ2-7|TRBV5-1|few
CASSLRGLLTYEQYF
TGCGCCAGCAGCTTGCGGGGCCTACTAACCTACGAGCAGTACTTC
>TRBD2|TRBJ2-3|TRBV7-8|.
CASSLGVGSGGTDTQYF
TGTGCCAGCAGCTTAGGCGTTGGTAGCGGGGGGACAGATACGCAGTATTTT
>.|TRBJ1-3|TRBV10-3|few
CAISEDADSGNTIYF
TGTGCCATCAGTGAGGACGCCGACTCTGGAAACACCATATATTTT
>TRBD1|TRBJ2-5|TRBV5-6|.
CASSVTGQGSGTQYF
TGTGCCAGCAGCGTGACGGGACAGGGGTCGGGGACCCAGTACTTC
>.|TRBJ1-3|TRBV4-2|.
CASSQEVGSTGDWYF
TGTGCCAGCAGCCAAGAAGTTGGGTCCACAGGTGACTGGTATTTT
>TRBD2|TRBJ2-7|TRBV25-1|few
CASNWGGGDEQYF
TGTGCCAGCAACTGGGGGGGAGGCGACGAGCAGTACTTC
>.|TRBJ1-1|TRBV7-2|.
CASSPLRSANTEAFF
TGTGCCAGCAGCCCCCTCAGGTCGGCGAACACTGAAGCTTTCTTT
>.|TRBJ2-2|TRBV19|.
CASSIIRNTGELFF
TGTGCCAGTAGTATTATCCGGAACACCGGGGAGCTGTTTTTT
>.|TRBJ2-5|TRBV30|few
CAWSEDNGETQYF
TGTGCCTGGAGTGAGGACAACGGAGAGACCCAGTACTTC
>.|TRBJ2-1|TRBV30|.
CAWSVDTTINNEQFF
TGTGCCTGGAGTGTTGACACAACCATAAACAATGAGCAGTTCTTC
>.|TRBJ2-1|TRBV30|.
CAWSVFQYNEQFF
TGTGCCTGGAGTGTATTTCAATACAATGAGCAGTTCTTC
>TRBD1|TRBJ1-2|TRBV27|.
CASSSGPTGALYGYTF
TGTGCCAGCAGTTCTGGTCCAACAGGGGCACTCTATGGCTACACCTTC
>.|TRBJ1-2|TRBV29-1|.
CSVEWTLYGYTF
TGCAGCGTTGAATGGACTCTCTATGGCTACACCTTC
>.|TRBJ1-6|TRBV30|.
CAWSVTVGVNSPLHF
TGTGCCTGGAGTGTAACGGTTGGGGTCAATTCACCCCTCCACTTT
>.|TRBJ2-7|TRBV5-6|.
CASSGGPYEQYF
TGTGCCAGCAGCGGGGGTCCCTACGAGCAGTACTTC
>TRBD2|TRBJ2-5|TRBV7-7|.
CASSPGRGGETQYF
TGTGCTAGCAGCCCGGGGAGGGGTGGAGAGACCCAGTACTTC
>.|TRBJ2-7|TRBV14|.
CASSQDPAGFNEQYF
TGTGCCAGCAGCCAAGATCCGGCGGGGTTCAACGAGCAGTACTTC
>.|TRBJ1-5|TRBV6-5|.
CASSYSGTYNQPQHF
TGTGCCAGCAGTTACTCCGGGACCTACAATCAGCCCCAGCATTTT
>TRBD1|TRBJ2-7|TRBV30|.
CAWSVRTGRSYEQYF
TGTGCCTGGAGTGTGAGGACAGGGAGGTCCTACGAGCAGTACTTC
>.|TRBJ1-1|TRBV19|.
CASRGALNTEAFF
TGTGCCAGTAGGGGAGCACTGAACACTGAAGCTTTCTTT
>.|TRBJ1-1|TRBV4-3|.
CASSQVVGGGTEAFF
TGCGCCAGCAGCCAAGTTGTGGGAGGAGGAACTGAAGCTTTCTTT
>.|TRBJ2-5|TRBV13|.
CASSFEMRQETQYF
TGTGCCAGCAGCTTCGAGATGCGGCAAGAGACCCAGTACTTC
>.|TRBJ1-5|TRBV15|.
CATSKLTGSNQPQHF
TGTGCCACCAGCAAACTAACAGGGTCCAATCAGCCCCAGCATTTT
>.|TRBJ2-5|TRBV29-1|few
CSVEDQRRGETQYF
TGCAGCGTTGAAGATCAACGCAGGGGAGAGACCCAGTACTTC
>.|TRBJ2-1|TRBV30|.
CAWSVASVHEQFF
TGTGCCTGGAGTGTAGCTAGTGTTCATGAGCAGTTCTTC
>.|TRBJ2-1|TRBV15|.
CATSRGGENNEQFF
TGTGCCACCAGCAGAGGCGGAGAGAACAATGAGCAGTTCTTC
>TRBD1|TRBJ2-5|TRBV11-2|.
CASSSTGGMETQYF
TGTGCCAGCAGCTCCACAGGGGGCATGGAGACCCAGTACTTC
>TRBD1|TRBJ2-7|TRBV18|.
CASSPDEGGVLYEQYF
TGTGCCAGCTCACCGGATGAAGGGGGCGTTTTGTACGAGCAGTACTTC
>TRBD1|TRBJ1-6|TRBV7-6|few
CASSRGRDRSNSPLHF
TGTGCCAGCAGCCGCGGTAGGGACAGGAGTAATTCACCCCTCCACTTT
>.|TRBJ2-7|TRBV6-5|few
CASSYSGRGYYEQYF
TGTGCCAGCAGTTACTCGGGGAGGGGGTACTACGAGCAGTACTTC
>.|TRBJ2-2|TRBV30|.
CAWSPAGELFF
TGTGCCTGGAGTCCGGCCGGGGAGCTGTTTTTT
>TRBD1|TRBJ1-5|TRBV10-3|few
CAISKTGEGNQPQHF
TGTGCCATCAGTAAGACAGGGGAGGGCAATCAGCCCCAGCATTTT
>.|TRBJ1-2|TRBV9|.
CASSVAGYGYTF
TGTGCCAGCAGCGTAGCCGGTTATGGCTACACCTTC
>.|TRBJ2-5|TRBV7-2|few
CASSLLKRAAQYF
TGTGCCAGCAGCCTGCTAAAGCGGGCGGCCCAGTACTTC
>.|TRBJ2-6|TRBV30|.
CSFAGANVLTF
TGTAGCTTTGCTGGGGCCAACGTCCTGACTTTC
>TRBD1|TRBJ1-2|TRBV27|.
CASSSWDRLNYGYTF
TGTGCCAGCAGTTCATGGGACAGACTTAACTATGGCTACACCTTC
>.|TRBJ1-1|TRBV5-1|.
CASSLRGDEAFF
TGCGCCAGCAGCTTGCGGGGGGATGAAGCTTTCTTT